Here is one T cell receptor (beta chain) with its context. No antigen is known for it. Germline V lookup: CDR1 SQVTM, CDR2 ANQGSEA. This CDR3 comprises 14 residues. The junction had 2 bases not matched to a gene; V was cut back by 4 bases and J by 0 bases. Treatment: oral pan-JAK inhibitor, 5-10 mg twice daily. cDNA serving as the sequencing template came from extracted, reverse transcribed RNA. Only in-frame clones appear in the TCRdb table, and some are missing; sequencing was by immunoSEQ multiplex PCR. The top ten clones hold around 30% of a sample with about 120,000 clones, about 54% of them seen once. The data were obtained in a study of CD8+ T cells in alopecia areata. The study, taken as a whole, reports: While tofacitinib was given, many expanded lesional clones persisted in scalp and blood. Among the top 100, expanded CD8+ clones, as well as scalp clonality, were significantly decreased by tofacitinib. Among the cells sequenced in scalp samples are also the resident alphabeta T cells of normal skin. Lesional scalp, notably in alopecia totalis/universalis, had clonality above that of normal scalp.

The receptor was isolated from a human donor with alopecia areata. The specimen was CD8+ T cells sorted from blood, collected at week 4, from a patient treated with tofacitinib. V usage is TRBV29-1 and J usage is TRBJ2-1, with 8 nucleotides matching TRBD2. This CDR3 reads CSVVGGGSYNEQFF. The CDR3, as DNA: TGCAGCGTTGTCGGGGGGGGCTCCTACAATGAGCAGTTCTTC.